The source of this TCR beta chain is a study of post-analysis software for immune sequencing data. Looking at the study overall: In terms of disease course, relapsing-remitting, secondary progressive and progressive-relapsing multiple sclerosis were included. Findings of the study overall: Roughly five TRBV segments were significantly more frequent in patients than in controls. TRBV5-6, TRBV5-1 and TRBV20-1 were among these segments.

Unique molecular identifiers tagged the TCR beta cDNA libraries. TCRdb reprocessed the PCR reads via MiXCR and lists one record per CDR3 protein. The repertoire holds approximately 250,000 distinct CDR3 sequences, with 30% to 45% as singletons. On this clonotype: Its antigen is as yet unknown.

Losses at the gene ends were 4 bases for V and 0 bases for J; bases not matched to a gene: 6. CDR3 length: 16 residues. Germline V gene data show CDR1 as SGDLS and CDR2 as YYNGEE. The sequenced sample was blood. V and J are TRBV9 and TRBJ2-2; 7 bases are shared with TRBD1. The clonotype was recovered from a girl between 10 and 17 years old with multiple sclerosis. The CDR3 DNA reads as TGTGCCAGCAGCTTCCAACAGGGGTCGAACACCGGGGAGCTGTTTTTT. Its translation is CASSFQQGSNTGELFF.